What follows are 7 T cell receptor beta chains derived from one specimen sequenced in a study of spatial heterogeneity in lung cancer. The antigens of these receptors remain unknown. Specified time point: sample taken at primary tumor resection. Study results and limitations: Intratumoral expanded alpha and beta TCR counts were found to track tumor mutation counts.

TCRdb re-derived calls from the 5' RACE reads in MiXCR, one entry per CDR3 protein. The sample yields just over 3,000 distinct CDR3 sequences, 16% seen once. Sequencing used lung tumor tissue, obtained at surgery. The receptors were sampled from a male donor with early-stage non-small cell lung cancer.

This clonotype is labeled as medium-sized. This CDR3 is CASLRRNSYNEQFF. CDR3 coding DNA: TGTGCCAGCCTTCGGCGGAATTCCTACAATGAGCAGTTCTTC. The chain carries TRBV12-3 or TRBV12-4 and TRBJ2-1; D remains ambiguous. The CDR3 covers 14 residues. The V gene lost 8 bases and the J gene lost 1 base, with 12 bases spanning the gap.

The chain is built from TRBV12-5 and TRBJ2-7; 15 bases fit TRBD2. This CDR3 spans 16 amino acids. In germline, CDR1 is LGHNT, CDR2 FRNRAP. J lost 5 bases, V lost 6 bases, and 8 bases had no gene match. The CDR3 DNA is TGTGCTAGTGGAGCCGGGACTAGCGGGAGGCCGGACGAGCAGTACTTC. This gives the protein CASGAGTSGRPDEQYF.

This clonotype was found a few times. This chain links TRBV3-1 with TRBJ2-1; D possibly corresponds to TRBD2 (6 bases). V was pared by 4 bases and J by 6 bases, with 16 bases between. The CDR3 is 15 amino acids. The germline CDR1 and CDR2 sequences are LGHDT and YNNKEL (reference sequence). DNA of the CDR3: TGTGCCAGCAGCCGAACCCCCGCGACTAGCAATGAGCAGTTCTTC. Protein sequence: CASSRTPATSNEQFF.

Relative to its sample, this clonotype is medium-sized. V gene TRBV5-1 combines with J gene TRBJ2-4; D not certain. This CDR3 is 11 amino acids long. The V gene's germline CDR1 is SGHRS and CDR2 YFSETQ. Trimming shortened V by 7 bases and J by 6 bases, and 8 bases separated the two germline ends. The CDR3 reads CASRAGNIQYF. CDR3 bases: TGCGCCAGCCGGGCAGGAAACATTCAGTACTTC.

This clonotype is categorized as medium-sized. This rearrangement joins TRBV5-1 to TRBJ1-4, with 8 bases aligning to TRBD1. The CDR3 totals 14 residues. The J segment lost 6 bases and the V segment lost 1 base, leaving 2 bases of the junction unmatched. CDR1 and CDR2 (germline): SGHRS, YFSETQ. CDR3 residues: CASSLSGGYEKLFF. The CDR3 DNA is TGCGCCAGCAGCTTGTCAGGGGGCTATGAAAAACTGTTTTTT.

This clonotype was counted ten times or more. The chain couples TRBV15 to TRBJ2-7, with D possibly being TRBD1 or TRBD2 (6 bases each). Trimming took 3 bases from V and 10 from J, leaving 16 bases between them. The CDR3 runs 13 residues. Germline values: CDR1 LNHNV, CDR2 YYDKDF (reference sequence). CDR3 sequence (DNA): TGTGCCACCAGCAGTCCTCGGGGGCAGCCCCAGTACTTC. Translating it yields CATSSPRGQPQYF.

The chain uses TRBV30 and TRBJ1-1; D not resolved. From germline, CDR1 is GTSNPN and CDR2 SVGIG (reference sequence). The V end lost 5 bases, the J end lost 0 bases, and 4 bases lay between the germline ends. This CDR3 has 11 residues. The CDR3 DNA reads TGTGCCTGGCAGGTGAACACTGAAGCTTTCTTT. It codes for CAWQVNTEAFF.